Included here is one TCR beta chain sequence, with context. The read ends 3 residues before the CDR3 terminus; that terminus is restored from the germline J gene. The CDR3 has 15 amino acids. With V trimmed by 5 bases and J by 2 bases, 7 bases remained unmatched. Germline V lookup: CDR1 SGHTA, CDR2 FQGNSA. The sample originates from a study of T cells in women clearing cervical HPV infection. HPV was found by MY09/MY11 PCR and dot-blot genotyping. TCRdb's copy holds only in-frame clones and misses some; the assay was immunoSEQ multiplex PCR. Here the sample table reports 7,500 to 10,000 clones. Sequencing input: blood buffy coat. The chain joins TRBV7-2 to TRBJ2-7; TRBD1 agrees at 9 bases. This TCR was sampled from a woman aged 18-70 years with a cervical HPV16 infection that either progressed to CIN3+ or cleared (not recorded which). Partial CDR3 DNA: TGTGCCAGCAGCCCCCAACAGGGGGCGACCTACGAG. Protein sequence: CASSPQQGATYE. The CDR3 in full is CASSPQQGATYEQYF.